The clone carrying this T cell receptor (beta chain) was observed a single time. This sample was included in a study of blood T cell repertoires in COVID-19. Study-level background: T cells, B-cell-depleted T cells, or PBMCs supplied cDNA or gDNA.

This table comes from immunoSEQ multiplex PCR, and its TCRdb copy is limited to in-frame clones, with some not included. The repertoire holds hundreds of thousands of clones, with 81% as singletons. There are 20 residues in the CDR3. The V gene lost 6 bases and the J gene lost 0 bases, with 28 bases spanning the gap. Per germline, CDR1 LNHDA and CDR2 SQIVND (reference sequence). The chain employs TRBV19 and TRBJ2-3; a weak D match, TRBD1 (5 bases). What was sequenced was peripheral blood. The clonotype comes from a woman aged 80 or over with acute or convalescent COVID-19. CDR3 sequence: CASRRRVGQAETLSTDTQYF. For the CDR3, the DNA is TGTGCCAGTAGACGTCGAGTGGGGCAGGCCGAAACTTTAAGCACAGATACGCAGTATTTT. The full variable domain, its missing parts supplied by reference TRBV19 and TRBJ2-3, is DGGITQSPKYLFRKEGQNVTLSCEQNLNHDAMYWYRQDPGQGLRLIYYSQIVNDFQKGDIAEGYSVSREKKESFPLTVTSAQKNPTAFYLCASRRRVGQAETLSTDTQYFGPGTRLTVL.